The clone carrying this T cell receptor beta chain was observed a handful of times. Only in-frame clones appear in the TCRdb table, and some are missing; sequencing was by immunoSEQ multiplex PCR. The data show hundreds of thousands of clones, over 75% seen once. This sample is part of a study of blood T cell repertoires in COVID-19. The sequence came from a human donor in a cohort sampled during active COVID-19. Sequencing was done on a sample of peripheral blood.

CDR3 bases: TGTGCCAGCAGCTCCCGGACTAGCAGATACAATGAGCAGTTCTTC. Its translation is CASSSRTSRYNEQFF. The chain links TRBV7-9 to TRBJ2-1; TRBD2 aligns across 8 bases. In germline, CDR1 is SEHNR, CDR2 FQNEAQ (reference sequence). The V segment lost 4 bases and the J segment 4 bases; nucleotides outside the gene matches: 6. The CDR3 contains 15 residues.